The 17 T cell receptor beta chains presented below share a single source sample, sequenced in a study of cytomegalovirus exposure and HLA in healthy donors (dated by TCRdb to the late 2010s). Preparation of the library involved the immunoSEQ multiplex PCR assay. Entries here come from immuneACCESS through TCRdb and include only in-frame sequences with V and J called. Some clones fail to appear in such tables; in the studies checked, an unresolved V gene covers under half of the shortfall, and the cause of the remainder is unknown. The table for this sample lists 250,000 to 300,000 clones; 85% to 90% of them were counted only once. Clones ranked in the top ten supply 0.37% of the sample. What was sequenced was PBMCs. The receptors shown here come from a woman younger than 30 in good health and CMV-seronegative.

V is TRBV29-1 and J is TRBJ2-1; tentative D call: TRBD2 (6 bases). Germline CDR1 SQVTM, CDR2 ANQGSEA. The CDR3 has 16 amino acids. V was trimmed by 6 bases and J by 4 bases, leaving 22 bases between them. The CDR3 region is CSVAGGPGLEYNEQFF. CDR3 in DNA: TGCAGCGTCGCTGGGGGTCCGGGACTTGAATACAATGAGCAGTTCTTC.

The DNA of the CDR3 is TGCGCCAGCAGCTTCGGACACGGAGTGAACACTGAAGCTTTCTTT. It specifies CASSFGHGVNTEAFF. The chain couples TRBV5-1 to TRBJ1-1; tentative D call: TRBD1 (5 bases). The germline V gene encodes CDR1 SGHRS and CDR2 YFSETQ. V was shortened by 2 bases and J by 0 bases, with 11 bases between the two germline ends. The CDR3 runs to 15 residues.

This clone has a single count. The chain has TRBV30 and TRBJ2-2; a possible D gene is TRBD2 (6 bases). V gave up 4 bases and J gave up 7 bases, with 13 bases separating them. Germline CDR1 GTSNPN, CDR2 SVGIG (reference sequence). The length of the CDR3 is 13 residues. CDR3 in amino acids: CAWTIREDGELFF. Here the CDR3 DNA reads TGTGCCTGGACCATCAGGGAGGACGGGGAGCTGTTTTTT.

This chain connects TRBV2 to TRBJ1-5; D possibly corresponds to TRBD1 (6 bases). CDR3 length: 14 residues. In germline, CDR1 is SNHLY, CDR2 FYNNEI. The V gene lost 8 bases and the J gene lost 4 bases, with 15 bases spanning the gap. The DNA for the CDR3 is TGTGCCAGCCAGACAGGCGGGTTTAATCAGCCCCAGCATTTT. Translation gives CASQTGGFNQPQHF.

V and J are TRBV7-8 and TRBJ2-1; the match to TRBD2 covers 12 bases. This CDR3 is 20 amino acids long. Germline CDR1 reads SGHVS; CDR2 reads FQNEAQ. The V and J ends lost 0 bases and 4 bases, in that order; junction bases with no gene match: 13. The CDR3, as DNA: TGTGCCAGCAGCTTAGCGGGAACCCGACTAGCGGGGGACGGGTACAATGAGCAGTTCTTC. Its protein is CASSLAGTRLAGDGYNEQFF.

The CDR3 loop reads CASSVVGGGVDTQYF. The CDR3 bases are TGTGCCAGCAGCGTAGTCGGCGGGGGGGTAGATACGCAGTATTTT. The chain links TRBV9 to TRBJ2-3; 9 nucleotides line up with TRBD2. Germline CDR1 and CDR2: SGDLS and YYNGEE. The CDR3 runs to 15 residues. The junction had 4 bases not matched to a gene; V was cut back by 0 bases and J by 5 bases.

This chain's CDR3 is CASSTTGVGWEKLFF. In nucleotides, the CDR3 is TGTGCCAGCAGTACGACAGGGGTGGGGTGGGAAAAACTGTTTTTT. The chain recombines TRBV6-5 with TRBJ1-4; 8 nucleotides line up with TRBD1. The CDR3 spans 15 residues. Trimming at V came to 5 bases and at J to 8 bases, leaving 10 bases not matched to a gene. Germline V lookup: CDR1 MNHEY, CDR2 SVGAGI.

V is TRBV28 and J is TRBJ1-4; D gene uncertain. The CDR3 extends over 15 amino acids. Trimming stripped 7 bases from V and 2 bases from J, with 14 bases between. Per the germline V gene, CDR1 is MDHEN and CDR2 is SYDVKM. CDR3 coding DNA: TGTGCCAGCATCCCTCGCAGGTACACTAATGAAAAACTGTTTTTT. Translated: CASIPRRYTNEKLFF. Based on the CDR3 plus reference TRBV28 and TRBJ1-4, the full variable domain is DVKVTQSSRYLVKRTGEKVFLECVQDMDHENMFWYRQDPGLGLRLIYFSYDVKMKEKGDIPEGYSVSREKKERFSLILESASTNQTSMYLCASIPRRYTNEKLFFGSGTQLSVL.

This chain links TRBV7-8 with TRBJ1-6; D is ambiguous. The CDR3 spans 12 residues. Germline loops: CDR1 SGHVS, CDR2 FQNEAQ. V was clipped by 3 bases and J by 10 bases, with 7 bases between them. The chain's CDR3 is CASSFILSPLHF. For the CDR3, the DNA is TGTGCCAGCAGCTTTATCTTGTCACCCCTCCACTTT.

The CDR3 here is CAWSKWAYEQYF. In DNA, the CDR3 is TGTGCCTGGAGTAAGTGGGCTTACGAGCAGTACTTC. The chain joins TRBV30 to TRBJ2-7; D remains unclear. Trimming removed 2 bases from V and 4 bases from J, with 9 bases in between. The germline gives CDR1 GTSNPN, CDR2 SVGIG (reference sequence). CDR3 length: 12 residues. Using reference TRBV30 and TRBJ2-7 for the parts outside the CDR3, the full variable domain is SQTIHQWPATLVQPVGSPLSLECTVEGTSNPNLYWYRQAAGRGLQLLFYSVGIGQISSEVPQNLSASRPQDRQFILSSKKLLLSDSGFYLCAWSKWAYEQYFGPGTRLTVT.

The chain combines TRBV5-1 with TRBJ1-4; 9 nucleotides line up with TRBD1. This CDR3 comprises 17 residues. Per germline, CDR1 SGHRS and CDR2 YFSETQ. With 2 bases clipped from V and 5 bases from J, the junction kept 10 bases outside the gene matches. CDR3 region: CASSFGTGPPGNEKLFF. CDR3 DNA: TGCGCCAGCAGCTTCGGGACAGGGCCTCCGGGCAATGAAAAACTGTTTTTT.

This sequence joins TRBV27 and TRBJ2-6; D gene unclear. Germline lookup yields CDR1 MNHEY and CDR2 SMNVEV (reference sequence). The V gene lost 3 bases and the J gene lost 0 bases, with 3 bases spanning the gap. The CDR3 consists of 14 residues. CDR3 sequence reads: CASSFNSGANVLTF. The CDR3 DNA sequence: TGTGCCAGCAGTTTTAACTCTGGGGCCAACGTCCTGACTTTC.

The table lists this clone with a count of one. The gene calls are TRBV27 and TRBJ1-5; no definite D call. Germline lookup yields CDR1 MNHEY and CDR2 SMNVEV (reference sequence). This CDR3 contains 12 residues. V gave up 4 bases and J gave up 9 bases, with 10 bases separating them. The CDR3 sequence: CASSSQLGPQHF. CDR3 sequence (DNA): TGTGCCAGCAGTTCCCAACTTGGGCCCCAGCATTTT.

The J gene is TRBJ2-1, the V gene TRBV7-2; 7 positions match TRBD1. Germline V gene lookup returns CDR1 SGHTA and CDR2 FQGNSA. The CDR3 runs to 16 residues. The V and J ends lost 4 bases and 6 bases, in that order; junction bases with no gene match: 12. The chain's CDR3 is CASSSFGQVRSNEQFF. CDR3 nucleotide sequence: TGTGCCAGCAGCTCCTTCGGACAGGTCCGGTCCAATGAGCAGTTCTTC.

V is TRBV4-1 and J is TRBJ2-5, with D unresolved. Between the trimmed V and J ends, which lost 0 bases and 1 base, there was a span of 9 bases. Germline loops: CDR1 MGHRA, CDR2 YSYEKL. The CDR3 runs 15 residues. The CDR3 DNA reads TGCGCCAGCAGCCAAGATAACAGAGCCCAAGAGACCCAGTACTTC. Residues: CASSQDNRAQETQYF.

V gene TRBV5-1 combines with J gene TRBJ2-3, with 9 bases matching TRBD2. Germline CDR1 is SGHRS and CDR2 is YFSETQ. This CDR3 is 16 amino acids long. With 1 base clipped from V and 4 bases from J, the junction kept 7 bases outside the gene matches. CDR3 sequence reads: CASSLIGGGASDTQYF. The CDR3 DNA sequence: TGCGCCAGCAGCTTGATCGGCGGGGGGGCCTCAGATACGCAGTATTTT.

The chain combines TRBV5-6 with TRBJ1-4, with D maybe TRBD1 (6 bases). The CDR3 loop spans 15 amino acids. V was pared by 0 bases and J by 7 bases, with 13 bases between. Germline loops: CDR1 SGHDT, CDR2 YYEEEE. The CDR3 DNA reads TGTGCCAGCAGCTTGGCCGGGGGGCGTTTTGAAAAACTGTTTTTT. Encoded protein: CASSLAGGRFEKLFF.